This TCR beta chain comes out of a study of OX40 agonist ivuxolimab in advanced cancers. Clones were sequenced by immunoSEQ multiplex PCR, and TCRdb holds only the in-frame ones, with some missing. The sample lists roughly 60,000 clones, roughly 85% occurring once. This CDR3 is built from 13 residues. Per germline, CDR1 MNHEY and CDR2 SMNVEV (reference sequence). V was cut by 7 bases and J by 3 bases, with 12 bases left in between. This chain uses TRBV27 with TRBJ1-1; D not certain. Sequenced material: CD4+ or CD8+ T cells sorted from blood, taken in a trial of the OX40 agonist ivuxolimab. The TCR was taken from an adult with an advanced solid tumor such as melanoma, head and neck, liver or kidney cancer. DNA for the CDR3: TGTGCCAGCATCCTGGGAGGCGACACTGAAGCTTTCTTT. It yields the protein CASILGGDTEAFF.